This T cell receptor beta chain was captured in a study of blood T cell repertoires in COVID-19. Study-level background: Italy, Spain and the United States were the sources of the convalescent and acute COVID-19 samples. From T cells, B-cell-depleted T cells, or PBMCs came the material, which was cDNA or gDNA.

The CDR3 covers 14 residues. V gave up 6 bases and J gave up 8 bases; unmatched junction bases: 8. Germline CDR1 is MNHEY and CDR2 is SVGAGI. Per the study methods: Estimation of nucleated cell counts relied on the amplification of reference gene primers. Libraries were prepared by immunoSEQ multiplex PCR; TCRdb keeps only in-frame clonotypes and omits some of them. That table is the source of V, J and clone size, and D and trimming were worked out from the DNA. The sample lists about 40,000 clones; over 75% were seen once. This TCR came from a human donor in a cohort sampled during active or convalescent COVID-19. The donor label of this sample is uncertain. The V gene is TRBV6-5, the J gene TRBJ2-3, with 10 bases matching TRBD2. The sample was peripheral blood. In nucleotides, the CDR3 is TGTGCCAGCAGGGTGGGACTAGCGTCCGGTACGCAGTATTTT. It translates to CASRVGLASGTQYF.